This T cell receptor beta chain was documented in a study of blood T cells in healthy people across ages. General observations from the study: Researchers judged that diversity estimates from one million T cells fell short of true values. Greater diversity and more naive CD4+ cells were seen in long-lived donors than in aged donors.

The CDR3 covers 14 residues. The authors isolated at least 6.5 million PBMCs per sample. Using a J-beta primer mix together with a sample-barcoded 5' primer, a second PCR was run for roughly 7 to 11 cycles. Template switching added a 12-random-nucleotide identifier to every cDNA molecule. TCRdb re-derived calls from the 5' RACE reads in MiXCR, one entry per CDR3 protein. Here the sample spans about 780,000 distinct CDR3 sequences, 35% to 60% being singletons. Remarks on this clonotype: Its specificity is unknown. A much larger clone is a single base away; this may be a read error.

The sequence was collected from a man of 80 years or more in good health. This sequence joins TRBV12-3 or TRBV12-4 and TRBJ2-3, with TRBD2 identical over 7 bases. Specimen: blood. The CDR3: CASSLGGRADAQYF. The CDR3 nucleotides read TGTGCCAGCAGTTTGGGGGGGAGAGCAGATGCGCAGTATTTT.